A single TCR beta chain is shown here with its context. Its antigen is as yet unknown. The data derive from a study of cytomegalovirus exposure and HLA in healthy donors. The method was immunoSEQ multiplex PCR; TCRdb's version includes in-frame clones alone and lacks a portion of them. This table has 82,000 or so clones, about 92% appearing once. Germline CDR1 is SGHRS and CDR2 is YFSETQ. This CDR3 comprises 15 residues. Trimming left V 4 bases short and J 7 bases short, with 18 bases between. Overall study results and limits: Cytomegalovirus association was assigned to more than 150 TCR beta chains. Subsequent analysis revealed that first-cohort TCR clusters tended to co-occur in the 90 to 150 validation repertoires. Reports indicated that the classifier achieved high specificity and sensitivity in diagnosing cytomegalovirus status.

The approximately 120-subject validation cohort, separate from the approximately 670-subject first cohort, included the donors. The source material was PBMCs. The chain carries TRBV5-1 and TRBJ2-1, with TRBD2 as a possible D gene (5 bases). The TCR originated in a man between 18 and 35 years old in good health and CMV-seronegative. The CDR3 here is CASSQDSTVVNEQFF. The CDR3 coding sequence is TGCGCCAGCAGCCAGGACTCTACGGTCGTAAATGAGCAGTTCTTC.